Following are 26 T cell receptor beta chains from one sample sequenced in a study of OX40 agonist ivuxolimab in advanced cancers. Data came from immunoSEQ multiplex PCR; TCRdb stores just in-frame clones and leaves some out. The repertoire holds roughly 61,000 clones, 70% to 90% seen once, with around 0.78% in the top ten. The sequencing here drew on CD4+ or CD8+ T cells sorted from blood, taken in a trial of the OX40 agonist ivuxolimab. These receptors all stem from an adult with an advanced solid tumor such as melanoma, head and neck, liver or kidney cancer.

This clone was detected a few times. The chain is built from TRBV6-1 and TRBJ1-5; D may be TRBD1 (5 bases). The ends were cut back, 8 bases at V and 3 bases at J, with 11 bases in the middle. From germline, CDR1 is MNHNS and CDR2 SASEGT. The length of the CDR3 is 13 residues. CDR3 amino acids: CASERGLNQPQHF. In DNA form, the CDR3 reads TGTGCCAGCGAACGGGGCCTCAATCAGCCCCAGCATTTT.

V and J are TRBV30 and TRBJ1-1; a weak D match, TRBD1 (5 bases). The CDR3 is 14 amino acids. V lost 7 bases to trimming and J lost 3 bases, with 18 bases between them. In germline, CDR1 is GTSNPN, CDR2 SVGIG (reference sequence). CDR3 protein: CAFKRDLWDTEAFF. In DNA, the CDR3 is TGTGCCTTTAAACGGGACCTCTGGGACACTGAAGCTTTCTTT. The variable domain in full, completed from reference TRBV30 and TRBJ1-1, reads SQTIHQWPATLVQPVGSPLSLECTVEGTSNPNLYWYRQAAGRGLQLLFYSVGIGQISSEVPQNLSASRPQDRQFILSSKKLLLSDSGFYLCAFKRDLWDTEAFFGQGTRLTVV.

Remarks on this clone: The same CDR3 is also encoded by other DNA sequences in this sample. The CDR3 loop reads CATGTNYGYTF. CDR3 in DNA: TGTGCCACGGGGACTAACTATGGCTACACCTTC. The chain links TRBV28 to TRBJ1-2; D call uncertain. Trimming stripped 10 bases from V and 0 bases from J, with 6 bases between. Germline V CDR1 and CDR2: MDHEN, SYDVKM. There are 11 residues in the CDR3.

The V and J genes are TRBV4-2 and TRBJ1-4; 10 bases map to TRBD1. The CDR3 is 15 residues long. V trimming: 4 bases; J trimming: 8 bases; junction bases outside the gene matches: 7. CDR1 and CDR2 (germline): LGHNA, YNFKEQ. This CDR3 reads CASSRYGQGGEKLFF. CDR3 in DNA: TGTGCCAGCAGCCGCTACGGACAGGGGGGCGAAAAACTGTTTTTT.

The rearrangement uses TRBV5-6 and TRBJ1-1; D not resolved. Per the germline V gene, CDR1 is SGHDT and CDR2 is YYEEEE. The CDR3 sequence is 15 residues long. V was shortened by 0 bases and J by 4 bases, with 13 bases between the two germline ends. CDR3 in DNA: TGTGCCAGCAGCTTGGCCCTACTCCGGGCCACTGAAGCTTTCTTT. Protein product: CASSLALLRATEAFF.

The V call is TRBV5-1, the J call TRBJ2-2, with TRBD2 matching over 9 bases. Per germline, CDR1 SGHRS and CDR2 YFSETQ. V was clipped by 4 bases and J by 4 bases; unmatched bases: 8. The CDR3 loop spans 16 amino acids. In nucleotides, the CDR3 is TGCGCCAGCAGCATGACTAGCGGTGGTTCCACCGGGGAGCTGTTTTTT. Amino acids: CASSMTSGGSTGELFF.

The chain combines TRBV7-2 with TRBJ1-5; TRBD1 might be the D (6 bases). This CDR3 has 14 amino acids. The V end was cut by 5 bases, the J end by 2 bases, with 10 bases between. Germline loops: CDR1 SGHTA, CDR2 FQGNSA. CDR3 sequence: CASSPGAGNQPQHF. The CDR3 DNA reads TGTGCCAGCAGCCCGGGGGCCGGCAATCAGCCCCAGCATTTT.

V usage is TRBV7-9 and J usage is TRBJ2-7, with TRBD1 as a possible D gene (6 bases). V gave up 1 base and J gave up 2 bases, with 9 bases separating them. Germline V gene lookup returns CDR1 SEHNR and CDR2 FQNEAQ (reference sequence). This CDR3 spans 14 amino acids. The CDR3 DNA is TGTGCCAGCAGCTTAGGTTCAGGGGCCTACGAGCAGTACTTC. This gives the protein CASSLGSGAYEQYF.

This clone was detected a few times. V and J are TRBV2 and TRBJ1-5, with TRBD1 identical over 10 bases. The CDR3 has 15 amino acids. Germline CDR1 is SNHLY and CDR2 is FYNNEI. V lost 8 bases and J lost 6; bases outside the gene matches: 10. For the CDR3, the DNA is TGTGCCAGCCGTTTCGACAGGGGGCTCAGTCAGCCCCAGCATTTT. Translating it yields CASRFDRGLSQPQHF.

The V gene is TRBV10-3, the J gene TRBJ2-5, with D uncertain. V was clipped by 4 bases and J by 2 bases, with 8 bases between them. Germline V gives CDR1 ENHRY, CDR2 SYGVKD. The CDR3 totals 13 residues. Written as DNA, the CDR3 is TGTGCCATCAGTGTTGGCAGACAAGAGACCCAGTACTTC. Protein: CAISVGRQETQYF.

This rearrangement joins TRBV5-1 to TRBJ1-5; unclear D gene. CDR1 is SGHRS, CDR2 YFSETQ, per germline. The CDR3 covers 12 residues. Trimming removed 4 bases from V and 4 bases from J, with 6 bases in between. The CDR3 DNA reads TGCGCCAGCAGCCCACCTAATCAGCCCCAGCATTTT. This sequence encodes CASSPPNQPQHF.

The rearrangement links TRBV29-1 to TRBJ2-4, with D perhaps TRBD2 (6 bases). The CDR3 loop spans 12 amino acids. The germline V gene has CDR1 SQVTM and CDR2 ANQGSEA. V was cut by 2 bases and J by 9 bases, with 11 bases left in between. DNA for the CDR3: TGCAGCGTTGAAAGCGGGCGGAGCATTCAGTACTTC. Translated, it gives CSVESGRSIQYF.

The rearrangement links TRBV28 to TRBJ1-1; no clear D. Between the trimmed V and J ends, which lost 4 bases and 6 bases, there was a span of 12 bases. CDR3 length: 13 amino acids. Germline V gives CDR1 MDHEN, CDR2 SYDVKM. The CDR3 DNA reads TGTGCCAGCAGTTCGGCAGGCCGTCCTGAAGCTTTCTTT. Amino acid sequence: CASSSAGRPEAFF.

The rearrangement links TRBV7-9 to TRBJ1-1; D unclear. The V end lost 5 bases, the J end lost 2 bases, and 9 bases lay between the germline ends. The CDR3 length is 13 residues. Looked up from germline, CDR1 is SEHNR and CDR2 is FQNEAQ (reference sequence). CDR3: CASSPRVNTEAFF. Written as DNA, the CDR3 is TGTGCCAGCAGCCCTCGGGTCAACACTGAAGCTTTCTTT.

The gene calls are TRBV19 and TRBJ1-5; 7 nucleotides line up with TRBD1. The CDR3 consists of 13 residues. Germline V gene data show CDR1 as LNHDA and CDR2 as SQIVND (reference sequence). Trimming cost V 4 bases and J 4 bases; bases outside gene matches: 1. The CDR3 protein is CASSKQGNQPQHF. CDR3 sequence (DNA): TGTGCCAGTAGTAAACAGGGGAATCAGCCCCAGCATTTT.

V and J are TRBV6-6 and TRBJ2-1; TRBD2 agrees at 9 bases. Germline V lookup: CDR1 MNHNY, CDR2 SVGAGI (reference sequence). The CDR3 runs 15 residues. V lost 3 bases, J lost 4 bases, and 4 bases stayed unmatched. The CDR3 reads CASSYRSGSYNEQFF. The CDR3, as DNA: TGTGCCAGCAGTTATCGTAGCGGGAGTTACAATGAGCAGTTCTTC.

The J gene is TRBJ2-5, the V gene TRBV5-1; D call uncertain. Trimming took off 6 bases at V and 0 bases at J, with 6 bases between the two ends. This CDR3 is built from 12 residues. The germline V gene has CDR1 SGHRS and CDR2 YFSETQ. CDR3 sequence: CASKTDQETQYF. For the CDR3, the DNA is TGCGCCAGCAAAACGGACCAAGAGACCCAGTACTTC.

In this sample, this clone turned up a few times. Other DNA sequences within the sample encode an identical CDR3. This sequence joins TRBV28 and TRBJ1-1, with D perhaps matching TRBD1 (6 bases). V lost 6 bases, J lost 2 bases, and 10 bases lay in between. This CDR3 is 13 amino acids long. Per germline, CDR1 MDHEN and CDR2 SYDVKM. DNA of the CDR3: TGTGCCAGCAGCGGGACACCTAACACTGAAGCTTTCTTT. Translated, it gives CASSGTPNTEAFF.

V and J are TRBV5-1 and TRBJ1-2; weak D call: TRBD1 (5 bases). The CDR3 is made up of 14 amino acids. CDR1 is SGHRS, CDR2 YFSETQ, per germline. V lost 7 bases and J 8 bases, leaving 21 bases between the germline ends. The CDR3 loop is CASAPEGRNEGYTF. The CDR3 coding sequence is TGCGCCAGCGCTCCGGAGGGGCGAAATGAAGGCTACACCTTC.

V and J are TRBV4-2 and TRBJ2-2; D possibly corresponds to TRBD2 (5 bases). This CDR3 is built from 19 residues. The V end lost 0 bases, the J end lost 5 bases, and 22 bases lay between the germline ends. Germline CDR1 reads LGHNA; CDR2 reads YNFKEQ. CDR3 in DNA: TGTGCCAGCAGCCAAGAGGGCGGACTCCAGATTCGGGTTACCGGGGAGCTGTTTTTT. It encodes CASSQEGGLQIRVTGELFF.

This rearrangement joins TRBV2 to TRBJ2-7; no definite D call. The CDR3 spans 13 residues. Germline V gene data show CDR1 as SNHLY and CDR2 as FYNNEI. The germline V and J ends were trimmed by 6 bases and 3 bases, with 12 bases remaining between them. The CDR3 bases are TGTGCCAGCAGGCCCGGGTCCAGCTACGAGCAGTACTTC. It codes for CASRPGSSYEQYF.

The chain employs TRBV11-3 and TRBJ1-1, with 10 bases lining up with TRBD1. The CDR3 totals 16 residues. The J segment lost 6 bases and the V segment lost 5 bases, leaving 12 bases of the junction unmatched. In germline, CDR1 is SGHNT, CDR2 YENEEA. The CDR3 DNA reads TGTGCCAGCAGCACATCCCGGGACAGGGGAGGATCTGAAGCTTTCTTT. The encoded protein is CASSTSRDRGGSEAFF.

This chain connects TRBV30 to TRBJ2-7; possibly TRBD2 for D (7 bases). Trimming took 0 bases from V and 5 from J, leaving 14 bases between them. The CDR3 sequence is 14 residues long. Germline-derived CDR1 and CDR2 are GTSNPN and SVGIG (reference sequence). CDR3: CAWSVQGGLNEQYF. For the CDR3, the DNA is TGTGCCTGGAGTGTACAGGGAGGGCTCAACGAGCAGTACTTC. The whole variable domain, remainder taken from reference TRBV30 and TRBJ2-7, is SQTIHQWPATLVQPVGSPLSLECTVEGTSNPNLYWYRQAAGRGLQLLFYSVGIGQISSEVPQNLSASRPQDRQFILSSKKLLLSDSGFYLCAWSVQGGLNEQYFGPGTRLTVT.

V is TRBV5-4 and J is TRBJ2-1; 8 positions agree with TRBD1. Germline V gene lookup returns CDR1 SGHNT and CDR2 YYREEE (reference sequence). CDR3 length equals 15 residues. V lost 1 base and J lost 8; bases outside the gene matches: 8. CDR3 amino acids: CASSLKQGVGDEQFF. The DNA for the CDR3 is TGTGCCAGCAGCTTGAAACAGGGGGTGGGGGATGAGCAGTTCTTC.

The gene calls are TRBV7-8 and TRBJ2-7, with 11 bases lining up with TRBD2. The CDR3 is 15 residues long. V trimming: 4 bases; J trimming: 3 bases; junction bases outside the gene matches: 5. Germline CDR1 reads SGHVS; CDR2 reads FQNEAQ. CDR3: CASSSRLAGFYEQYF. DNA for the CDR3: TGTGCCAGCAGCTCAAGACTAGCGGGATTCTACGAGCAGTACTTC.

The chain couples TRBV18 to TRBJ2-3; D may be TRBD2 (6 bases). V dropped 0 bases and J dropped 0 bases, with 13 bases sitting between them. CDR1 and CDR2 (germline): KGHSH, LQKENI. The CDR3 sequence is 17 residues long. In DNA, the CDR3 is TGTGCCAGCTCACCACCCCGGAGGGGACCTAGCACAGATACGCAGTATTTT. Its protein is CASSPPRRGPSTDTQYF. Combining the CDR3 with reference TRBV18 and TRBJ2-3 gives the whole variable domain NAGVMQNPRHLVRRRGQEARLRCSPMKGHSHVYWYRQLPEEGLKFMVYLQKENIIDESGMPKERFSAEFPKEGPSILRIQQVVRGDSAAYFCASSPPRRGPSTDTQYFGPGTRLTVL.